The T cell receptor beta chain under discussion was sequenced for a study of identical twins. Concerning this clonotype: Its antigen is currently unknown.

Findings of the study overall: Conclusions were based on cross-sectional statistical analysis, without following the same donors.

CDR3 length: 15 residues. CDR1 is SGHAT and CDR2 is FQNNGV in the germline V gene. V gave up 5 bases and J gave up 5 bases, with 16 bases separating them. TCRdb re-called the 5' RACE reads through MiXCR, storing one row per CDR3 protein. The table includes 500,000 to 700,000 distinct CDR3 sequences, under 8.5% detected once. These data are also associated with another study on yellow fever vaccine responses in identical twins.

This receptor was taken from a woman aged 18-35 years in good health. V usage is TRBV11-2 and J usage is TRBJ2-1; D assignment may be TRBD1 or TRBD2 (5 bases each). The specimen sequenced was PBMCs. CDR3 protein: CASSRPVGDHNEQFF. CDR3 nucleotide sequence: TGTGCCAGCAGCCGGCCCGTGGGGGACCACAATGAGCAGTTCTTC.